This TCR beta chain is from a study of OX40 agonist ivuxolimab in advanced cancers. Study information: The patients got ivuxolimab, which is an agonistic anti-OX40 (CD134) antibody. Of mixed ages from about 23 to 79 and averaging approximately 60 years, the group was about 80% male.

Repertoires were generated with immunoSEQ multiplex PCR, while TCRdb's copy carries only in-frame clones and drops some. The profile shows 53,000 or so clones, 87% of them singletons. At cycle 4 day 1, cycle 7 day 1, and baseline, blood was sampled. Per the germline V gene, CDR1 is MNHEY and CDR2 is SVGAGI. The CDR3 consists of 15 residues. The V and J ends lost 6 bases and 11 bases, in that order; junction bases with no gene match: 14. The TCR sequence derives from an adult with an advanced solid tumor such as melanoma, head and neck, liver or kidney cancer. Sequences were derived from CD4+ or CD8+ T cells sorted from blood, sampled in a trial of the OX40 agonist ivuxolimab. J is TRBJ1-5 and V is TRBV6-5, with 9 bases that match TRBD1. The CDR3 region has the DNA TGTGCCAGCAGCCCCGGGACAGGGAGTCTAACGACCCAGCATTTT. This codes for CASSPGTGSLTTQHF.